The TCR beta chain described here comes from a study of T cell responses to AZD1222 COVID-19 vaccine (dated by TCRdb to the early 2020s). Turning to the overall study: TCR sequencing covered over 230 trial participants: about 210 given two doses of AZD1222 and 26 given two doses of MenACWY control vaccine. Trial participants were enrolled by age into 18-55, 56-69 and 70-plus year subgroups, with roughly 160, 29 and 62 TCR-sequenced participants respectively. On the study overall, not on this receptor specifically: Vaccine-associated CD4 TCRs spanned the whole spike protein, with dominant responses in regions 160-218 and 743-854. Nearly half of unique spike-specific TCRs reportedly recognized epitopes outside regions mutated in the B.1.351 and B.1.1.7 variants. In the small 56-69-year group, the increase in depth fell short of significance, most likely because of low power. Because no day 14 peak-response samples were available, repertoires were characterized only after the peak T cell response. Conclusions about previously exposed vaccinees were limited because only a handful of AZD1222 recipients were SARS-CoV-2 seropositive at baseline. Spike-specific TCR breadth and depth rose significantly after two AZD1222 doses compared with day 0 and with MenACWY recipients. Participants were mostly white British and included more females than males, and it was suggested by the authors that clonal diversity may have been underestimated.

V loses 8 bases of germline sequence and J loses 0 bases, and the interval between the two ends is 8 bases. Taken from cysteine to phenylalanine, the CDR3 has 13 residues. Only CDR3 DNA is held: 39 bases, read in frame from base 1. Interpreted using the paper, the time point label stands for: baseline before first vaccination. According to the study, the label for this sample's treatment or condition signals: meningococcal conjugate vaccine given as trial control. Samples from vaccinated people were obtained from the UK trials COV001 and COV002, which included a single-blind randomized controlled phase 2/3 trial of AZD1222 (ChAdOx1 nCoV-19) in healthy adults. For TCRbeta chain sequencing, PBMC samples from trial participants were taken at day 0 and at day 28 after the second dose. The CDR3 regions of human TCRbeta chains were analyzed by immunosequencing. Turning to the authors' computational methods: TCRs in the repertoires were compared against a reference library of SARS-CoV-2-specific TCRs that had been generated with the MIRA antigen-specificity platform. Breadth was defined as the fraction of unique TCRs that were SARS-CoV-2-associated, and depth was defined as the fraction of total T cells that were SARS-CoV-2-associated. Using the MIRA data, each spike-specific TCR was assigned both to the spike region to which the TCR was reactive and to a CD4 or CD8 class. Log10-transformed breadth and depth values were compared by one-way ANOVA with Sidak's multiple comparisons tests. TCRdb holds this immuneACCESS table with in-frame rearrangements only. Some clones are missing; in checked studies, unresolved V genes explain under half, and the rest has no known cause. Clonal size and the V and J genes are those of that table, whereas D and trimming came from the DNA. The sample table lists 130,000 to 150,000 clones, about nine tenths of them with a count of one. Around 2.8% of the sample is in the top ten clones.

This clone was recorded only once. The target of this receptor is not known. Base quality data are lacking; no much larger clone is found one base away. This receptor was identified in an adult in good health. The source was peripheral blood, collected on day 0 of MenACWY control vaccination. The chain is assembled from TRBV12-3 or TRBV12-4 and TRBJ1-3; a confident D gene designation cannot be given. The CDR3 region: CASRTSSGNTIYF. In nucleotides, the sequence is TGTGCCAGCCGGACGAGCTCTGGAAACACCATATATTTT.